The 10 T cell receptor beta chains listed next were all sequenced from one sample in a study of spatial heterogeneity in lung cancer. Regarding time point: sample taken at primary tumor resection. Unsorted tumor, nontumor lung tissue or cryopreserved PBMC supplied the whole RNA. TCRdb recomputed calls from the 5' RACE reads with MiXCR, one row per CDR3 protein. The sample includes roughly 79,000 distinct CDR3 sequences, approximately 12% seen only once; the top ten take 4.6%. Sequencing was performed on PBMCs, taken at surgery. Every receptor here comes from a male donor with early-stage non-small cell lung cancer.

This sequence joins TRBV7-2 and TRBJ2-7; 8 nucleotides line up with TRBD2. CDR3 length equals 14 residues. Germline V gene lookup returns CDR1 SGHTA and CDR2 FQGNSA. J gave up 2 bases and V 7 bases, and 7 bases lay outside the gene matches. In nucleotides, the CDR3 is TGTGCCAGCACCACACTAGCGGCGCCCTACGAGCAGTACTTC. It yields the protein CASTTLAAPYEQYF.

DNA of the CDR3: TGCAGTGCTAGAAGTAGTTCTACTGAAGCTTTCTTT. Translated: CSARSSSTEAFF. This rearrangement joins TRBV20-1 to TRBJ1-1, with D unclear. Trimming removed 2 bases from V and 5 bases from J, with 9 bases in between. This CDR3 has 12 amino acids. Per the germline V gene, CDR1 is DFQATT and CDR2 is SNEGSKA (reference sequence).

This clonotype has more than one count but fewer than ten. The genes are TRBV6-5 and TRBJ2-7; 9 positions match TRBD1. Germline V gene data show CDR1 as MNHEY and CDR2 as SVGAGI. The CDR3 length is 15 residues. The J segment lost 4 bases and the V segment lost 5 bases, leaving 9 bases of the junction unmatched. The CDR3 DNA reads as TGTGCCAGCAGTCCCCCGACAGGGGGGAGGTACGAGCAGTACTTC. Residues: CASSPPTGGRYEQYF.

This chain links TRBV19 with TRBJ1-2; 7 nucleotides match TRBD1. Germline values: CDR1 LNHDA, CDR2 SQIVND (reference sequence). The CDR3 extends over 13 amino acids. With 5 bases clipped from V and 6 bases from J, the junction kept 6 bases outside the gene matches. CDR3 protein: CASSARQGDGYTF. DNA for the CDR3: TGTGCCAGTAGTGCCCGACAGGGCGATGGCTACACCTTC.

The chain carries TRBV29-1 and TRBJ1-2; perhaps TRBD1 as D (6 bases). V was trimmed by 4 bases and J by 2 bases, leaving 11 bases between them. The CDR3 extends over 13 amino acids. CDR1 SQVTM and CDR2 ANQGSEA come from the germline V gene. CDR3 amino acids: CSVGRTVNYGYTF. CDR3 nucleotide sequence: TGCAGCGTTGGTAGGACAGTAAACTATGGCTACACCTTC.

The gene calls are TRBV5-1 and TRBJ1-5; D ambiguous. The germline V gene has CDR1 SGHRS and CDR2 YFSETQ. The CDR3 contains 15 residues. The V and J ends lost 1 base and 1 base respectively, with 9 bases between them. The CDR3 coding sequence is TGCGCCAGCAGCTTGACCGCGGAGAGCAATCAGCCCCAGCATTTT. It specifies CASSLTAESNQPQHF.

This clonotype was counted a few times. The J gene is TRBJ2-7, the V gene TRBV28; TRBD1 is a possible D gene (5 bases). Germline CDR1 and CDR2: MDHEN and SYDVKM. This CDR3 has 14 amino acids. Trimming removed 6 bases from V and 5 bases from J, with 17 bases in between. The CDR3 region has the DNA TGTGCCAGCAGAGAAGGGGTCCTTACGGACGAGCAGTACTTC. Translating it yields CASREGVLTDEQYF.

This clonotype was detected a few times. The chain has TRBV29-1 and TRBJ1-2; TRBD1 might be the D (5 bases). The CDR3 has 11 residues. Germline V gene sequence: CDR1 SQVTM, CDR2 ANQGSEA. The V and J ends lost 6 bases and 6 bases respectively, with 11 bases between them. DNA for the CDR3: TGCAGCGTAGAGGGGAGAAATGGCTACACCTTC. It is translated as CSVEGRNGYTF.

The table lists this clonotype with a few counts. V and J are TRBV29-1 and TRBJ2-1; the D gene could be TRBD1 or TRBD2 (6 bases each). Germline values: CDR1 SQVTM, CDR2 ANQGSEA. The V and J ends lost 4 bases and 6 bases respectively, with 16 bases between them. The length of the CDR3 is 14 residues. The CDR3 reads CSVVWGAFSNEQFF. The DNA of the CDR3 is TGCAGCGTTGTATGGGGGGCTTTCAGCAATGAGCAGTTCTTC.

The rearrangement uses TRBV30 and TRBJ2-7; TRBD1 matches at 8 bases. Unmatched junction bases numbered 7, after V lost 1 base and J lost 5 bases. CDR1 and CDR2 (germline): GTSNPN, SVGIG (reference sequence). The CDR3 consists of 14 residues. The DNA for the CDR3 is TGTGCCTGGAGTGAACTGGACAGGGTTCACGAGCAGTACTTC. Its protein is CAWSELDRVHEQYF.